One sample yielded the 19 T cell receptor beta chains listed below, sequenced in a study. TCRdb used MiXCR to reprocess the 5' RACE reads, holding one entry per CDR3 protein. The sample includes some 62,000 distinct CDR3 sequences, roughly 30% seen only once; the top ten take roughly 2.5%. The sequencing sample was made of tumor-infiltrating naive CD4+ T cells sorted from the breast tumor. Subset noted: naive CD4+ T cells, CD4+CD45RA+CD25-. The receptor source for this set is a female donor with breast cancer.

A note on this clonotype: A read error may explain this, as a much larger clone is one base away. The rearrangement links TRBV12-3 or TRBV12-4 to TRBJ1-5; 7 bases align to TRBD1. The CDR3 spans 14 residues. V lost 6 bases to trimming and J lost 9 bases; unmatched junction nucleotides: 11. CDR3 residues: CASSTHRGDRPQHF. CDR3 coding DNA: TGTGCCAGCAGCACGCACAGGGGCGATCGGCCCCAGCATTTT.

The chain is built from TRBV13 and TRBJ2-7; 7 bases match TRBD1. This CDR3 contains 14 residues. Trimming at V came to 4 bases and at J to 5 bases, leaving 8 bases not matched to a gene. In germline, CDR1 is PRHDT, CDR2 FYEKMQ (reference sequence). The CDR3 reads CASSSTGWSHEQYF. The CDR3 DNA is TGTGCCAGCAGCTCGACAGGGTGGTCGCACGAGCAGTACTTC.

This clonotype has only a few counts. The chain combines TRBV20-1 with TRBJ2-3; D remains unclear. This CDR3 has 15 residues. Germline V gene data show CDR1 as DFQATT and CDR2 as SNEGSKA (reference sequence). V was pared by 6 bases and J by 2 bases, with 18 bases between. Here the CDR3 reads CSATPGTATTDTQYF. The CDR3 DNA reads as TGCAGTGCGACACCCGGCACAGCTACCACAGATACGCAGTATTTT.

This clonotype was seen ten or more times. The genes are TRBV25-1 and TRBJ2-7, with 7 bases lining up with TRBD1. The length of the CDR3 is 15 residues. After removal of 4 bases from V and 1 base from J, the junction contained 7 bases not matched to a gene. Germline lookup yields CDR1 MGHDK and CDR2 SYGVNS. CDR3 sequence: CASSGTGQHSYEQYF. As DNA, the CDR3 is TGTGCCAGCAGTGGAACGGGACAGCATTCCTACGAGCAGTACTTC.

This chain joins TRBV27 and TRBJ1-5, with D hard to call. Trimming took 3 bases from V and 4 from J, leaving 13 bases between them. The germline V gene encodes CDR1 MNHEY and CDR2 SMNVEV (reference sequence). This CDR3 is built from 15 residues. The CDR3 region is CASSFWGGSNQPQHF. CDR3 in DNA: TGTGCCAGCAGTTTCTGGGGAGGGTCTAATCAGCCCCAGCATTTT.

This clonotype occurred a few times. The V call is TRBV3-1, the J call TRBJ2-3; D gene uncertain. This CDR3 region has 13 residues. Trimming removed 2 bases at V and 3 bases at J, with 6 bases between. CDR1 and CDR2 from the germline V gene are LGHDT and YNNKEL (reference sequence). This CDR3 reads CASSQRLTDTQYF. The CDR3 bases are TGTGCCAGCAGCCAACGGTTGACAGATACGCAGTATTTT.

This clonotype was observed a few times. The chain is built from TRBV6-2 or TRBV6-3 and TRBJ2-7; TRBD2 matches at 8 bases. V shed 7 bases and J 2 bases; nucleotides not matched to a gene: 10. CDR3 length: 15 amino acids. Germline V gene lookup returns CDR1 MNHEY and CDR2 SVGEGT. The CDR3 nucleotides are TGTGCCAGCACGTCCCTCACTAGCGGTCCCTACGAGCAGTACTTC. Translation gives CASTSLTSGPYEQYF.

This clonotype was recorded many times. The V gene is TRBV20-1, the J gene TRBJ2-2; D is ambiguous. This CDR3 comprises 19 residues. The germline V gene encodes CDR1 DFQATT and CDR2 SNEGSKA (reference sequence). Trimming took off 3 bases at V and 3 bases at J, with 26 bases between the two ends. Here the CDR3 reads CSARLLLGLKGRDTGELFF. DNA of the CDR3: TGCAGTGCTAGGCTTCTATTGGGCCTAAAGGGTCGGGACACCGGGGAGCTGTTTTTT.

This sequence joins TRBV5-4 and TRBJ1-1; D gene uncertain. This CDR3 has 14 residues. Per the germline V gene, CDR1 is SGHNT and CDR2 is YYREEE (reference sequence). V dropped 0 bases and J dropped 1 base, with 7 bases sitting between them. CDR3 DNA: TGTGCCAGCAGCTTGGTCCCAGAGAACACTGAAGCTTTCTTT. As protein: CASSLVPENTEAFF.

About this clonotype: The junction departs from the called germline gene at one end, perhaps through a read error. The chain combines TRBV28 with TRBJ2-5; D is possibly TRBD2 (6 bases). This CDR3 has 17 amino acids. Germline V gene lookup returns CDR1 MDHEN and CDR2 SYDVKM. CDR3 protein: CAGSFLLGVAVQETQYF. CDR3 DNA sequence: TGTGCCGGCAGTTTCTTATTGGGGGTAGCGGTCCAAGAGACCCAGTACTTC.

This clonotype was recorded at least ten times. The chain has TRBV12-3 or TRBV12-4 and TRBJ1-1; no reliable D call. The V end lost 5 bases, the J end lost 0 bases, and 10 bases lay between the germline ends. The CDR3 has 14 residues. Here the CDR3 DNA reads TGTGCCAGCAGTCCCCTATTCATGAACACTGAAGCTTTCTTT. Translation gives CASSPLFMNTEAFF.

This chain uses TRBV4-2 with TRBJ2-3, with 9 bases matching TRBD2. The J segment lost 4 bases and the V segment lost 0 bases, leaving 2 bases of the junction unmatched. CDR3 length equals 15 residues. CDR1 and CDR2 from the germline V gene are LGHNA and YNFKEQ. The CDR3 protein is CASSQERGGPDTQYF. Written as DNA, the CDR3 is TGTGCCAGCAGCCAAGAGCGGGGGGGCCCAGATACGCAGTATTTT.

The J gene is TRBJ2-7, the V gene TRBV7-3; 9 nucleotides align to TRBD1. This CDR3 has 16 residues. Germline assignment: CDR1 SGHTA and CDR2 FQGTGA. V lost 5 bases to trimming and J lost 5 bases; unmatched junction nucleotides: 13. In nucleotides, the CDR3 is TGTGCCAGCAGCCAATCCACCGGGACAGGGTTCAACGAGCAGTACTTC. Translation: CASSQSTGTGFNEQYF. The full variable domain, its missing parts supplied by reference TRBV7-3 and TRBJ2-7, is GAGVSQTPSNKVTEKGKYVELRCDPISGHTALYWYRQSLGQGPEFLIYFQGTGAADDSGLPNDRFFAVRPEGSVSTLKIQRTERGDSAVYLCASSQSTGTGFNEQYFGPGTRLTVT.

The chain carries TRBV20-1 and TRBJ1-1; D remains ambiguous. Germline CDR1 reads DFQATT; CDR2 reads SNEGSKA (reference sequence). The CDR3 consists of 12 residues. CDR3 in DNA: TGCCGGTCGGTGGCTTCAAACACTGAAGCTTTCTTT. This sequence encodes CRSVASNTEAFF.

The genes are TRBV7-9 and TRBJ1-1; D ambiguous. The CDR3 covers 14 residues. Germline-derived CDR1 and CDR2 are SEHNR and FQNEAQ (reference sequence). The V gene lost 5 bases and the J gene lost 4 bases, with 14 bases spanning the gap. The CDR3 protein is CASSPLGDTTEAFF. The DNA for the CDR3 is TGTGCCAGCAGCCCGCTTGGGGATACCACTGAAGCTTTCTTT. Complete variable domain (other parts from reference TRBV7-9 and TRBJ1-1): DTGVSQNPRHKITKRGQNVTFRCDPISEHNRLYWYRQTLGQGPEFLTYFQNEAQLEKSRLLSDRFSAERPKGSFSTLEIQRTEQGDSAMYLCASSPLGDTTEAFFGQGTRLTVV.

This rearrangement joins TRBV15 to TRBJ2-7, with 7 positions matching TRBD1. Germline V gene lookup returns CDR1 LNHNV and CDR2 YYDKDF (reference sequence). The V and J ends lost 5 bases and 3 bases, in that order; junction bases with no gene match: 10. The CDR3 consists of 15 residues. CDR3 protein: CATSPRQGGRYEQYF. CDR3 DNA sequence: TGTGCCACCAGCCCACGACAGGGTGGCCGCTACGAGCAGTACTTC. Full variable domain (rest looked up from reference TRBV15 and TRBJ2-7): DAMVIQNPRYQVTQFGKPVTLSCSQTLNHNVMYWYQQKSSQAPKLLFHYYDKDFNNEADTPDNFQSRRPNTSFCFLDIRSPGLGDTAMYLCATSPRQGGRYEQYFGPGTRLTVT.

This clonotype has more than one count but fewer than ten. CDR3 DNA sequence: TGTGCCAGCAGCTTACAGGGAGGCACTGAAGCTTTCTTT. Translating it yields CASSLQGGTEAFF. The chain carries TRBV7-9 and TRBJ1-1; D perhaps matches TRBD1 (5 bases). CDR3 length equals 13 residues. CDR1 SEHNR and CDR2 FQNEAQ come from the germline V gene (reference sequence). V gave up 2 bases and J gave up 4 bases, with 8 bases separating them.

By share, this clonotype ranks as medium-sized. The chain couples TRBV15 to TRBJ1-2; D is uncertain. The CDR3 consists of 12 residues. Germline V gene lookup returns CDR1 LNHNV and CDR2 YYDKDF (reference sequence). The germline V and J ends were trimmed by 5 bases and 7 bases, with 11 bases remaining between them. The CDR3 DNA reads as TGTGCCACCAGCCCGATAGGTCGTGGCTACACCTTC. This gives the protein CATSPIGRGYTF.

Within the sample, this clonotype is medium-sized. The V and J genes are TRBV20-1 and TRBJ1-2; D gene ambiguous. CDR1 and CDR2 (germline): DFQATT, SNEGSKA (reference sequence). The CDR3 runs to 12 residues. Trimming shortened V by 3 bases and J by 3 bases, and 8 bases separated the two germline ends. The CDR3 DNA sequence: TGCAGTGCTAGGAACACCGACTATGGCTACACCTTC. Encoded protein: CSARNTDYGYTF.